This TCR beta chain is drawn from a study of blood T cells in healthy people across ages. A word on this clonotype: Its antigen remains unidentified. A read error may account for a junction end that differs from germline.

Sample-barcoded 5' priming and a J-beta primer mix drove a second PCR of roughly 6 to 12 cycles. Via MiXCR, TCRdb re-called the 5' RACE reads, giving one row per CDR3 protein. The repertoire holds roughly 1,700,000 distinct CDR3 sequences, with approximately 30% as singletons. The CDR3 extends over 12 amino acids. The germline V gene encodes CDR1 SGHDN and CDR2 FVKESK. Points from the study as a whole: Measured against age, TCR beta diversity per million T cells decreased in a roughly linear manner.

Roughly 10 milliliters of peripheral blood were drawn from each donor. Researchers isolated at least 7 million PBMCs per sample. The extraction recovered at least 5.5 micrograms of total RNA per sample. This sequence originates from a woman aged 30 to 39 in good health. The sequencing sample was made of blood. V gene TRBV14 combines with J gene TRBJ2-1; D ambiguous. The CDR3 is CASGQDRRTQFF. In nucleotides, the CDR3 is TGTGCCAGCGGCCAAGATCGACGGACGCAGTTCTTC.